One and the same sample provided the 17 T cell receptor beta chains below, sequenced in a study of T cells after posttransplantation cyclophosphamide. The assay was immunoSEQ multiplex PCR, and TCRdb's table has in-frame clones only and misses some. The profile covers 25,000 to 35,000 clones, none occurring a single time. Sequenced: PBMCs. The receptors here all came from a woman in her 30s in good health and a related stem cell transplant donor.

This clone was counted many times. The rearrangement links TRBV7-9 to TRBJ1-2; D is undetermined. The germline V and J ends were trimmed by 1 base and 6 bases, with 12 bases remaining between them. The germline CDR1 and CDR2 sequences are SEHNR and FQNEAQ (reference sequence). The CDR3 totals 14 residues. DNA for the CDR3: TGTGCCAGCAGCTTAGTCGGCCACTATGATGGCTACACCTTC. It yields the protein CASSLVGHYDGYTF.

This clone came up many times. This CDR3 is CASSLARGARYNSPLHF. In nucleotides, the CDR3 is TGTGCCAGCAGCTTAGCGCGTGGGGCGCGGTATAATTCACCCCTCCACTTT. The rearrangement joins TRBV7-6 to TRBJ1-6, with D perhaps TRBD1 (5 bases). V was shortened by 0 bases and J by 4 bases, with 13 bases between the two germline ends. Germline V CDR1 and CDR2: SGHVS, FNYEAQ. The CDR3 has 17 residues.

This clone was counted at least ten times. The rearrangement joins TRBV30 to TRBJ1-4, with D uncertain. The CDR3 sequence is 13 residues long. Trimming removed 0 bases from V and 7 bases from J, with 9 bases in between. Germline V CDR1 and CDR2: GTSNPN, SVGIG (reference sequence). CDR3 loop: CAWSVRTTEKLFF. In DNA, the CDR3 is TGTGCCTGGAGTGTCAGAACAACTGAAAAACTGTTTTTT.

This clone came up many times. Here the CDR3 DNA reads TGCGCCAGCAGTTGGGGGCGCAATGAGCAGTTCTTC. Amino acids: CASSWGRNEQFF. J is TRBJ2-1 and V is TRBV5-1; possibly TRBD1 for D (6 bases). This CDR3 is built from 12 residues. From germline, CDR1 is SGHRS and CDR2 YFSETQ. Trimming removed 5 bases from V and 6 bases from J, with 9 bases in between.

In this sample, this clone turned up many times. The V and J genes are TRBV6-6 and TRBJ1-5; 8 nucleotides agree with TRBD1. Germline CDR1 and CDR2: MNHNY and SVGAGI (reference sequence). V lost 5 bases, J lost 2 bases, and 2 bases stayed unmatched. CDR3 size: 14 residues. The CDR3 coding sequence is TGTGCCAGCAGTACGACAGGGGGCAATCAGCCCCAGCATTTT. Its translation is CASSTTGGNQPQHF.

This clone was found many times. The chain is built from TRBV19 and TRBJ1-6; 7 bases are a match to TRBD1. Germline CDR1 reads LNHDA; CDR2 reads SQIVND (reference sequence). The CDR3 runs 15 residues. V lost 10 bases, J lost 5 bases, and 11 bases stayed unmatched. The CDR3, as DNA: TGTGCCACCCAGTTGGGACAGTCCGATAATTCACCCCTCCACTTT. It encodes CATQLGQSDNSPLHF.

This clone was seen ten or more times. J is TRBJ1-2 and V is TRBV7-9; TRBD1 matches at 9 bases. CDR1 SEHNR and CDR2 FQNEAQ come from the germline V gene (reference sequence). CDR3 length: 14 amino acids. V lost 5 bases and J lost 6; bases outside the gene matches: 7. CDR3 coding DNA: TGTGCCAGCAGCCAAGGACAGGGGTCGGATGGCTACACCTTC. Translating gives CASSQGQGSDGYTF.

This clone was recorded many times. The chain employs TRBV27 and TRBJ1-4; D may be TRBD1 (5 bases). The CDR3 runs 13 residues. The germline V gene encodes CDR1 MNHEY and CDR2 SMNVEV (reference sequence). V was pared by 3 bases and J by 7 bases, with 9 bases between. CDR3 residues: CASSFSGFEKLFF. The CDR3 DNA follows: TGTGCCAGCAGTTTTTCAGGGTTTGAAAAACTGTTTTTT.

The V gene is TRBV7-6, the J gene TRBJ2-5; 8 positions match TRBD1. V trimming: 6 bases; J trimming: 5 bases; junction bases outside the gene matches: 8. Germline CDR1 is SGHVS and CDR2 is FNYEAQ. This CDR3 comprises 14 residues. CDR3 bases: TGTGCCAGCAGATCCGGACAGGGCCGGGAGACCCAGTACTTC. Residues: CASRSGQGRETQYF. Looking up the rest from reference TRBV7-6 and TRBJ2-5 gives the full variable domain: GAGVSQSPRYKVTKRGQDVALRCDPISGHVSLYWYRQALGQGPEFLTYFNYEAQQDKSGLPNDRFSAERPEGSISTLTIQRTEQRDSAMYRCASRSGQGRETQYFGPGTRLLVL.

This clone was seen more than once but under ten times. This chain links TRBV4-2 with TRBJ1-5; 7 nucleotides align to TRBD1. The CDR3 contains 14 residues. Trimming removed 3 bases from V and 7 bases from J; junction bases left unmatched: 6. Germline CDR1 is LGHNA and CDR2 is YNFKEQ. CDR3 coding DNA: TGTGCCAGCAGCCACAGGGGGAGAGAACAGCCCCAGCATTTT. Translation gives CASSHRGREQPQHF.

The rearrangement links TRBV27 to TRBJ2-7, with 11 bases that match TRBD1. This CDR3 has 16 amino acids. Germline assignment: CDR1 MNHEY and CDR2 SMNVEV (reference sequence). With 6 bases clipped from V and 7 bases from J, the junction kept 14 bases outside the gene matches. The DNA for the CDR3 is TGTGCCAGCAGACCGCCTCCGGGACAGGGGGGACTGGAGCAGTACTTC. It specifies CASRPPPGQGGLEQYF.

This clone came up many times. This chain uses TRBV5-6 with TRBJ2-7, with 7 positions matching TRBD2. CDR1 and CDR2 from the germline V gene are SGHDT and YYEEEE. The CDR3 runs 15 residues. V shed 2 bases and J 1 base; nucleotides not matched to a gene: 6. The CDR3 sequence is CASSLVLGGSYEQYF. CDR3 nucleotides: TGTGCCAGCAGCTTAGTTCTGGGGGGGTCCTACGAGCAGTACTTC.

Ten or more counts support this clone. The CDR3 nucleotides read TGTGCCAGCAGCTTAAGACGCACAGGGGTTGATAATGAGCAGTTCTTC. This encodes CASSLRRTGVDNEQFF. V is TRBV6-2 or TRBV6-3 and J is TRBJ2-1; 7 nucleotides align to TRBD1. Germline V gene sequence: CDR1 MNHEY, CDR2 SVGEGT. This CDR3 spans 16 amino acids. V lost 6 bases to trimming and J lost 7 bases; unmatched junction nucleotides: 15.

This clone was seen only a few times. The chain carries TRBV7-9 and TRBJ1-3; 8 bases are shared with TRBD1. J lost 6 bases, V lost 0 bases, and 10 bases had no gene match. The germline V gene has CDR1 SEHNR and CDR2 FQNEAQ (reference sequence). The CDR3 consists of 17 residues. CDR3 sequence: CASSLATTGQGANTIYF. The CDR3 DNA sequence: TGTGCCAGCAGCTTAGCGACCACCGGACAGGGCGCAAACACCATATATTTT. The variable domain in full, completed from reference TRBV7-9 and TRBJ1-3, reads DTGVSQNPRHKITKRGQNVTFRCDPISEHNRLYWYRQTLGQGPEFLTYFQNEAQLEKSRLLSDRFSAERPKGSFSTLEIQRTEQGDSAMYLCASSLATTGQGANTIYFGEGSWLTVV.

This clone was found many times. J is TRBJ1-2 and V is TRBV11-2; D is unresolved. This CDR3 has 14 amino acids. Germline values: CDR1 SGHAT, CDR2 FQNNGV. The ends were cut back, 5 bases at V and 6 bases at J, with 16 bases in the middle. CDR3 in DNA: TGTGCCAGCAGCCCGGTGGTGGTAATCAATGGCTACACCTTC. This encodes CASSPVVVINGYTF.

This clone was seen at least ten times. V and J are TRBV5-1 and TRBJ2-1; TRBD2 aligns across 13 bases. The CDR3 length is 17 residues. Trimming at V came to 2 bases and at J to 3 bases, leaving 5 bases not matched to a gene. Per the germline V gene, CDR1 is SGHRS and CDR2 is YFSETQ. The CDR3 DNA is TGCGCCAGCAGCTTCGGACTAGCGGGGGCCTTCTACAATGAGCAGTTCTTC. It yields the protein CASSFGLAGAFYNEQFF.

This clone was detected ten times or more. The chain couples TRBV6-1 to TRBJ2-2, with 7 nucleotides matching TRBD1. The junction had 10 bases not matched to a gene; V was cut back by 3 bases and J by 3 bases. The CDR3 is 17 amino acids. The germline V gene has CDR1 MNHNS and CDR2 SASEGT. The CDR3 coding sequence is TGTGCCAGCAGTGACACAGACAGGGTGAGGTACACCGGGGAGCTGTTTTTT. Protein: CASSDTDRVRYTGELFF.